This TCR beta chain was recorded in a study of memory CD4+ T cells and cytomegalovirus serostatus (dated by TCRdb to the late 2010s). With regard to the full study: The cohort included around 33 healthy adults from Belgium, of whom 9 were CMV seropositive and approximately 25 were CMV seronegative. To replicate a published TCR-based CMV serostatus classifier, the study sequenced CD4+ memory TCRbeta repertoires from a Belgian cohort whose cytomegalovirus serostatus was known. Paper-wide results and their limitations: The results were read as suggesting that the CMV-associated TCR signature is, for the most part, present in the CD4+ memory repertoire. Among the roughly 160 previously reported CMV-associated TCRbeta sequences, roughly 68 showed up in the CD4+ memory repertoires, with each one found in between one and five individuals. On the Belgian cohort, the classifier based on the original framework reached a median bootstrapped AUC of roughly 0.94, with a 95% CI of 0.76-1.00. CMV serostatus prediction reached a median bootstrapped AUC of 0.95 with the original framework and just under 0.93 with a US-trained random forest. Only CD4+CD45RO+ memory cells were sequenced, unlike the original study, which covered naive and memory CD4+ and CD8+ populations.

Turning to this clone: Its antigen is unknown. Per-base quality was not reported, and no clone a single base away is much larger than it.

Single viable CD3+CD4+CD8-CD45RO+ cells were sorted as memory CD4+ T cells on a FACSAria II. CMV serostatus was determined using a Roche Elecsys assay that detects serum IgG against CMV pp150, pp28, p38 and p52. After thawing, total CD4+ T cells were enriched by positive selection with CD4 magnetic microbeads. The samples came from a different study that was designed specifically to examine the CD4+ T cell memory repertoire. Following standard operating procedures, peripheral blood mononuclear cells were isolated and cryopreserved, while serum was kept at -80 degrees C. The staining used CD3-PerCP (BW264/56), CD4-APC (RPA-T4), CD45RO-PE (UCHT1) and CD8-Pacific Orange (3B5) antibodies, and Sytox blue was used to exclude non-viable cells. CDR1 SGHNT and CDR2 YYREEE were looked up in the germline V gene (reference sequence). V is reduced by 3 bases and J by 1 base, leaving a spacing of 7 bases between them. The CDR3 runs 13 residues from the cysteine to the phenylalanine. The only DNA kept is the CDR3, 39 bases in frame from the first base.

Genomic DNA was extracted from sorted cells with the Quick-DNA Microprep Kit. Amplification of TCRbeta DNA was done with the immunoSEQ hsTCRbeta kit, following the protocol from the manufacturer. TCRbeta libraries were sequenced on an Illumina MiSeq instrument. Per the source publication's procedure: After out-of-frame sequences were removed, 2,204,828 distinct TCRbeta sequences remained, averaging about 66,813 per individual. Each individual was scored according to the count of 164 previously reported CMV-associated TCRbeta sequences and the total productive distinct TCRbeta count. A beta-binomial model was reimplemented in Python, and random forests from scikit-learn, run with default parameters, were trained on data from the US cohort. Classifier performance on the Belgian cohort was summarized as median AUC with percentile confidence intervals calculated over 10,000 bootstrap iterations. TCRdb provides this immuneACCESS table in a form limited to in-frame rearrangements. Some clones are lacking; in checked studies, under half of them reflect an unresolved V gene, and why the rest are absent is not known. Clone size and V and J calls were adopted from that table, with D and trimming inferred from the DNA. The sample has 60,000 to 70,000 clones on record, around three quarters of them singletons. The ten largest clones add up to around 0.58% of the sample.

The material sequenced was memory CD4+ T cells from blood. The rearranged segments are TRBV5-4 and TRBJ1-2; the D gene is not confidently resolved. This receptor was identified in an adult in good health and CMV-seronegative. Some clones in this sample may be carry-over from other donors' samples. The CDR3 has the sequence CASSSDYNYGYTF. The DNA is TGTGCCAGCAGCTCGGACTATAACTATGGCTACACCTTC.